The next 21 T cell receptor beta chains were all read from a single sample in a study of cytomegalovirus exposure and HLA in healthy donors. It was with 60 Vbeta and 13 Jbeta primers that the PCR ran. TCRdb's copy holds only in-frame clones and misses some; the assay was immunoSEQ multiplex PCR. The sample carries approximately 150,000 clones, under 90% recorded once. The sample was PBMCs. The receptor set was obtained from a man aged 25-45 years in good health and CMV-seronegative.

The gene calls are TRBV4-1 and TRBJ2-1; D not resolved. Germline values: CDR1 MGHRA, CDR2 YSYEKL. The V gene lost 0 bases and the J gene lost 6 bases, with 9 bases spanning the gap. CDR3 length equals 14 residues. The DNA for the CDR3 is TGCGCCAGCAGCCAAGATGGTATCGGCAATGAGCAGTTCTTC. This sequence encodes CASSQDGIGNEQFF.

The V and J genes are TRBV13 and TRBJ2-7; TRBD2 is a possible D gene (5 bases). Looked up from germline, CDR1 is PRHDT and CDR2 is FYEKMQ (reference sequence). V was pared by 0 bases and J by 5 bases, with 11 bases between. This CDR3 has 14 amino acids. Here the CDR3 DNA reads TGTGCCAGCAGCTTAGGAGTATTGGGAGACGAGCAGTACTTC. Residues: CASSLGVLGDEQYF.

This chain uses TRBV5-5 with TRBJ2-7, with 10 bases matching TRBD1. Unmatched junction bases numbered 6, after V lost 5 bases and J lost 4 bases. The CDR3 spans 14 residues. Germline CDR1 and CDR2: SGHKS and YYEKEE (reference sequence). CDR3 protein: CASRGTGVLYEQYF. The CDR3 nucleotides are TGTGCCAGCAGGGGGACAGGGGTCCTTTACGAGCAGTACTTC. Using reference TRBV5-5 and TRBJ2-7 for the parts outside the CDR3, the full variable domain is DAGVTQSPTHLIKTRGQQVTLRCSPISGHKSVSWYQQVLGQGPQFIFQYYEKEERGRGNFPDRFSARQFPNYSSELNVNALLLGDSALYLCASRGTGVLYEQYFGPGTRLTVT.

DNA for the CDR3: TGCAGCTCTGAGGGAGGCGTCTATGGCTACACCTTC. Translated: CSSEGGVYGYTF. The chain joins TRBV29-1 to TRBJ1-2; D unresolved. This CDR3 comprises 12 residues. Germline values: CDR1 SQVTM, CDR2 ANQGSEA. V lost 8 bases and J lost 4, with 14 bases in between.

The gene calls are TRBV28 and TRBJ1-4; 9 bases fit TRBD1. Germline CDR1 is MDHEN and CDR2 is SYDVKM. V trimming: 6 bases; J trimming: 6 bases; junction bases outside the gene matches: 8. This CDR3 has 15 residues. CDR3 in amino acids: CASRQQGAQDEKLFF. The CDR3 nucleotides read TGTGCCAGCAGACAACAGGGGGCGCAAGATGAAAAACTGTTTTTT.

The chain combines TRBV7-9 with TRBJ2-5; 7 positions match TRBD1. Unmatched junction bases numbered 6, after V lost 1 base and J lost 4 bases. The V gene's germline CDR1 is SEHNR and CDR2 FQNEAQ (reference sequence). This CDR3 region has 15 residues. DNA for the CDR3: TGTGCCAGCAGCTTAGAAACAGGGGTAAGAGAGACCCAGTACTTC. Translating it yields CASSLETGVRETQYF.

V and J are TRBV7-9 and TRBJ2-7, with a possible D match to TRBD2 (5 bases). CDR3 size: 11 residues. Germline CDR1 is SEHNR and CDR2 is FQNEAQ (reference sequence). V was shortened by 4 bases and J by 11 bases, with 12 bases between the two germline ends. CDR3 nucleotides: TGTGCCAGCAGCTCGGGGAGTGGAAAGTACTTC. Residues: CASSSGSGKYF. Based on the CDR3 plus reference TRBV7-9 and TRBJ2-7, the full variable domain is DTGVSQNPRHKITKRGQNVTFRCDPISEHNRLYWYRQTLGQGPEFLTYFQNEAQLEKSRLLSDRFSAERPKGSFSTLEIQRTEQGDSAMYLCASSSGSGKYFGPGTRLTVT.

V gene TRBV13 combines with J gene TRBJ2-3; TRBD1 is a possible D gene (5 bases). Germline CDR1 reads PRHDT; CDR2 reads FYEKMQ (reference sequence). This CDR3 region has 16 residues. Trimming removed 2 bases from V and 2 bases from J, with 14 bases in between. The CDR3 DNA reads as TGTGCCAGCAGCTTATTCGCAGGGTTCGACACAGATACGCAGTATTTT. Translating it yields CASSLFAGFDTDTQYF.

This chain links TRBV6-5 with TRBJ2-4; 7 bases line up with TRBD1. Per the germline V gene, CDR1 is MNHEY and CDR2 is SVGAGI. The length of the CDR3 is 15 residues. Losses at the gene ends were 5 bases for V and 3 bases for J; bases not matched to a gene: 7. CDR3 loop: CASSPGQLDKNIQYF. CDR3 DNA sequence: TGTGCCAGCAGTCCGGGACAGCTTGACAAAAACATTCAGTACTTC.

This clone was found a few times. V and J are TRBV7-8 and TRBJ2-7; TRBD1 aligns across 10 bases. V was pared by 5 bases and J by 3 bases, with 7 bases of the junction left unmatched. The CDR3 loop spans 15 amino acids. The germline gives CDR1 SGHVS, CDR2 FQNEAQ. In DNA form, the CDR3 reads TGTGCCAGCAGCCTCCGGGACAGGGGAATCTACGAGCAGTACTTC. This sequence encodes CASSLRDRGIYEQYF. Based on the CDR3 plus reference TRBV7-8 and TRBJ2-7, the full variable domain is GAGVSQSPRYKVAKRGQDVALRCDPISGHVSLFWYQQALGQGPEFLTYFQNEAQLDKSGLPSDRFFAERPEGSVSTLKIQRTQQEDSAVYLCASSLRDRGIYEQYFGPGTRLTVT.

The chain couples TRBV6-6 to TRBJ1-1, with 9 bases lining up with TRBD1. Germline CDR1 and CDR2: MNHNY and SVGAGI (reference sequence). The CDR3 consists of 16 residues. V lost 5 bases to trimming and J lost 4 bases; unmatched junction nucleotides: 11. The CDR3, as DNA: TGTGCCAGCAGTCCTGTCCCGGGACAGGGACGCACTGAAGCTTTCTTT. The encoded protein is CASSPVPGQGRTEAFF.

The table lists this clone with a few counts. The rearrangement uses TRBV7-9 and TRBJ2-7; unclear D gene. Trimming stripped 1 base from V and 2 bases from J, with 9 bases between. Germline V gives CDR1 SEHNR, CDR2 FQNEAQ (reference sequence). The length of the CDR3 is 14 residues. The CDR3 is CASSLVGRPYEQYF. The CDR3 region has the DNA TGTGCCAGCAGCTTAGTAGGCAGGCCCTACGAGCAGTACTTC.

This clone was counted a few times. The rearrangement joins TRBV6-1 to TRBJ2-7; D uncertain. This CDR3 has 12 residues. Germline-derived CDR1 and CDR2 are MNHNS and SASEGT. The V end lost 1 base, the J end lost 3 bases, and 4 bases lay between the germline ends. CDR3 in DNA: TGTGCCAGCAGTGAAGGAGGCTACGAGCAGTACTTC. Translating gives CASSEGGYEQYF.

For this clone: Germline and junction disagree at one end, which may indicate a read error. The DNA for the CDR3 is TGTTCCAGCAGCTTAGCGGGGACTAGCGGGAAAACAGATACGCAGTATTTT. Amino acid sequence: CSSSLAGTSGKTDTQYF. V gene TRBV7-9 combines with J gene TRBJ2-3; 13 bases agree with TRBD2. This CDR3 region has 17 residues. Germline CDR1 and CDR2: SEHNR and FQNEAQ (reference sequence).

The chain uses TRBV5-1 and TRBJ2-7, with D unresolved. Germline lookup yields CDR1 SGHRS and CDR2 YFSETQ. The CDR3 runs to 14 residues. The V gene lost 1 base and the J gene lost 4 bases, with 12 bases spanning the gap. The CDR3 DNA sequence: TGCGCCAGCAGCTTGAGATCCGGTGTTTACGAGCAGTACTTC. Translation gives CASSLRSGVYEQYF.

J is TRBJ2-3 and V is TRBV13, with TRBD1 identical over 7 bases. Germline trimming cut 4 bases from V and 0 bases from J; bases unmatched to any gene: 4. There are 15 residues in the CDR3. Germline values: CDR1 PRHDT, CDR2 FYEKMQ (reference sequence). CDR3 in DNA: TGTGCCAGCAGCTGGGGGACAGCGAGCACAGATACGCAGTATTTT. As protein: CASSWGTASTDTQYF.

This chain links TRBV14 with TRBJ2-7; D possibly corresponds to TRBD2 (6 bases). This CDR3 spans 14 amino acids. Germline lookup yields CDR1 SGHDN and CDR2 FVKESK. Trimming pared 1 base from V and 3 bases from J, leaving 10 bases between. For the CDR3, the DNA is TGTGCCAGCAGCCAAGTTGAGACTAGCTACGAGCAGTACTTC. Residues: CASSQVETSYEQYF.

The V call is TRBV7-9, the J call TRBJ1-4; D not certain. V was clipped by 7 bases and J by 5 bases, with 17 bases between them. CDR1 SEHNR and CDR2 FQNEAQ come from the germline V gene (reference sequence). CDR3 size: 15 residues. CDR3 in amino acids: CASIPPGYQNEKLFF. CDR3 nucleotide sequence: TGTGCCAGCATCCCACCGGGGTACCAAAATGAAAAACTGTTTTTT.

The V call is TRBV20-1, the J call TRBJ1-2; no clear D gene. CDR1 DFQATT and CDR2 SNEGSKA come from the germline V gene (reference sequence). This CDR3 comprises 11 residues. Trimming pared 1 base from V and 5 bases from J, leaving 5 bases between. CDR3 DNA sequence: TGCAGTGCTAGAGTTCCTTATGGCTACACCTTC. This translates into CSARVPYGYTF.

CDR3 in amino acids: CASSPRGDRVLNQPQHF. CDR3 in DNA: TGTGCCAGCAGCCCCCGCGGGGACAGGGTACTCAATCAGCCCCAGCATTTT. The J gene is TRBJ1-5, the V gene TRBV9, with 9 bases that match TRBD1. Trimming cost V 4 bases and J 3 bases; bases outside gene matches: 11. Germline V gene sequence: CDR1 SGDLS, CDR2 YYNGEE. The CDR3 is 17 amino acids.

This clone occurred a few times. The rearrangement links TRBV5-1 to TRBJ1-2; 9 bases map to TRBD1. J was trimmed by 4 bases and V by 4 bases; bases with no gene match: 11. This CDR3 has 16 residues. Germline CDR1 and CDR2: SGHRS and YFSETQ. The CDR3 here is CASSKGTGFIGYGYTF. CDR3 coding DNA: TGCGCCAGCAGCAAGGGGACAGGGTTTATTGGCTATGGCTACACCTTC.